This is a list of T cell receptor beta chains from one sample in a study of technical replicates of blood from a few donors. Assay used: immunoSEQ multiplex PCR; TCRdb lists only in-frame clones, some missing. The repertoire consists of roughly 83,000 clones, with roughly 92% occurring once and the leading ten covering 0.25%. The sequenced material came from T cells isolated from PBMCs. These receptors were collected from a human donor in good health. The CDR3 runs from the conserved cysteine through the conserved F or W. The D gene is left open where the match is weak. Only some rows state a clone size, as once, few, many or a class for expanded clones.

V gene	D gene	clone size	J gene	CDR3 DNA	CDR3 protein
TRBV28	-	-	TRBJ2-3	TGTGCCAGCAGGACTCGCTTCTCTAGCACAGATACGCAGTATTTT	CASRTRFSSTDTQYF
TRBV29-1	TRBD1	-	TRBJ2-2	TGCAGCGTTGGGAAGGGGGCGTCCCACACCGGGGAGCTGTTTTTT	CSVGKGASHTGELFF
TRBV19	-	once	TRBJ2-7	TGTGCCAGTAGGTATAGGATAGGAGCGGAGCCATACGAGCAGTACTTC	CASRYRIGAEPYEQYF
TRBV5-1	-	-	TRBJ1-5	TGCGCCAGCAGCCTGGGGGGGCGGAATCAGCCCCAGCATTTT	CASSLGGRNQPQHF
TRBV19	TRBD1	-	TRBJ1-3	TGTGCCAGTAGTAGCCGGACAGGGGAGAACTCTGGAAACACCATATATTTT	CASSSRTGENSGNTIYF
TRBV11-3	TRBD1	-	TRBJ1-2	TGTGCCAGCAGCGACAGGGACCAACCGGCTTACGATAACTATGGCTACACCTTC	CASSDRDQPAYDNYGYTF
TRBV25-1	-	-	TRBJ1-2	TGTGCCAGCAGTGAATATAATTGGGTTGAGGGGACAGGCTACACCTTC	CASSEYNWVEGTGYTF
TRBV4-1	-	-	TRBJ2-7	TGCGCCAGCAGCCAAGGCCTTATAGCGGTCTCCTACGAGCAGTACTTC	CASSQGLIAVSYEQYF
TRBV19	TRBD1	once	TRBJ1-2	TGTGCCAGTAGTATAGGTACAGGGGGCGGTCACGGCTACACCTTC	CASSIGTGGGHGYTF
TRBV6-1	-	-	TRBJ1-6	TGTGCCAGCACTCTGCGGGCTTTAAGTCCACCCCTCCACTTT	CASTLRALSPPLHF
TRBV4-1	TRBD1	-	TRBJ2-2	TGCGCCAGCAGCCAAATAGGGGGCATCGGGGAGCTGTTTTTT	CASSQIGGIGELFF
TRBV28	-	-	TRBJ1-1	TGTGCCAGCGGTGGGCCCAACACTGAAGCTTTCTTT	CASGGPNTEAFF
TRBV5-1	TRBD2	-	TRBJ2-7	TGCGCCAGCAGCTTGGGCGGGGCGGGAGGGCCCTCCTACGAGCAGTACTTC	CASSLGGAGGPSYEQYF
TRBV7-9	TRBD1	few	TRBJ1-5	TGTGCCAGCAGTCTGGACAGGGTTCGGCCCCAGCATTTT	CASSLDRVRPQHF
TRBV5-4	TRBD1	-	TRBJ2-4	TGTGCCAGCAGCTTGGCCCCTCTTGGACAGGGGGAAAACATTCAGTACTTC	CASSLAPLGQGENIQYF
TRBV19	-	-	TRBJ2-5	TGTGCCAGTAGTATTACGGGACTCCAAGAGACCCAGTACTTC	CASSITGLQETQYF
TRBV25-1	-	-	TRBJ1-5	TGTGCCAGCAGTGAATACGGGGGGAATCAGCCCCAGCATTTT	CASSEYGGNQPQHF
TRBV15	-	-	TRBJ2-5	TGTGCCACCAGACCCGTGGAGGGCGCAGAGACCCAGTACTTC	CATRPVEGAETQYF
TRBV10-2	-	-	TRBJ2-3	TGCGCCAGCAGCGACAGTATTAGCACAGATACGCAGTATTTT	CASSDSISTDTQYF
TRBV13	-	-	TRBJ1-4	TGTGCCAGCAGCTCCTACTCAGGGCGGGAAAAACTGTTTTTT	CASSSYSGREKLFF
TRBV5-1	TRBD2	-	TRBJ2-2	TGCGCCAGCAGCTTGGATATACATAGCGGGGTAACCGGGGAGCTGTTTTTT	CASSLDIHSGVTGELFF
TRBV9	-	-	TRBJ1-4	TGTGCCAGCAGCCGACAGCCGCGAAATGAAAAACTGTTTTTT	CASSRQPRNEKLFF
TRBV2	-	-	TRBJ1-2	TGTGCCAGCAGTGTATTAAAGAGCTATGGCTACACCTTC	CASSVLKSYGYTF
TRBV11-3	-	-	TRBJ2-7	TGTGCCAGCAGCTTAGGGCCCTCCTACGAGCAGTACTTC	CASSLGPSYEQYF
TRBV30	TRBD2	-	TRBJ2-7	TGTGCCTGGAGCGCCGGACTAGCGGGGGGCTACGAGCAGTACTTC	CAWSAGLAGGYEQYF